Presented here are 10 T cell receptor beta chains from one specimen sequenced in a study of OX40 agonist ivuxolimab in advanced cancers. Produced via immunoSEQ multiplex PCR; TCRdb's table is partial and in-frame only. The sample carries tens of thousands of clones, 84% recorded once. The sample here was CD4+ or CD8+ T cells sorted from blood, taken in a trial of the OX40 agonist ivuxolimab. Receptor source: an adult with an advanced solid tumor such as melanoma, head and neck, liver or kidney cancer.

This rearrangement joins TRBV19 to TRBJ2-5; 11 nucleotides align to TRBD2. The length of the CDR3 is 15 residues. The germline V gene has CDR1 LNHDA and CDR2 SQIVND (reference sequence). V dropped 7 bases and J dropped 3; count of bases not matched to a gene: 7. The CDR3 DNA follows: TGTGCCAGTAACGGTATAGCGGGGGGGGAAGAGACCCAGTACTTC. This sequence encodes CASNGIAGGEETQYF.

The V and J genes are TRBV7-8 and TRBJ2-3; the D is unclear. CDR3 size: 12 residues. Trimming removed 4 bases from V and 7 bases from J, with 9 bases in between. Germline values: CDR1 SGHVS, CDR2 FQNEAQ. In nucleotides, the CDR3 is TGTGCCAGCAGCTCTCCGATCTATACGCAGTATTTT. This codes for CASSSPIYTQYF. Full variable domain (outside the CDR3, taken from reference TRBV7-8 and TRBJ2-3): GAGVSQSPRYKVAKRGQDVALRCDPISGHVSLFWYQQALGQGPEFLTYFQNEAQLDKSGLPSDRFFAERPEGSVSTLKIQRTQQEDSAVYLCASSSPIYTQYFGPGTRLTVL.

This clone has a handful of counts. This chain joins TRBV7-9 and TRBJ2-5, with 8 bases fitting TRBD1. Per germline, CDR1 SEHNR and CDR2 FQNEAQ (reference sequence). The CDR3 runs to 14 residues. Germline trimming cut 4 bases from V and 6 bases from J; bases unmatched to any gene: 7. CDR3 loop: CASSSSGGLQTQYF. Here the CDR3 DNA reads TGTGCCAGCAGCTCCTCAGGGGGCTTGCAGACCCAGTACTTC.

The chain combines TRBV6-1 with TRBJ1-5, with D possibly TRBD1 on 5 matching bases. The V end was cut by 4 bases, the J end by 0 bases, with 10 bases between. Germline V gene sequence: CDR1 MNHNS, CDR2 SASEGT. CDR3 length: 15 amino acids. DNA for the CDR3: TGTGCCAGCAGTGCTGGGGCTTATAGCAATCAGCCCCAGCATTTT. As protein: CASSAGAYSNQPQHF.

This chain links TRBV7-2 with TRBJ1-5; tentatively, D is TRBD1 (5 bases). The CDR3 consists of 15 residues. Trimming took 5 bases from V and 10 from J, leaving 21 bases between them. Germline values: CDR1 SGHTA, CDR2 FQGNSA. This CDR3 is CASSPRINWGDPQHF. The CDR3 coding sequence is TGTGCCAGCAGCCCCCGCATAAACTGGGGGGACCCCCAGCATTTT.

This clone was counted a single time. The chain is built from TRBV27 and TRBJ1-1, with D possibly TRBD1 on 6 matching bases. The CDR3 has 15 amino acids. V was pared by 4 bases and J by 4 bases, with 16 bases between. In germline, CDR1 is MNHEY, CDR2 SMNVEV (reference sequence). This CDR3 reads CASSYVGAPGTEAFF. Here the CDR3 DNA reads TGTGCCAGCAGTTATGTGGGGGCGCCTGGCACTGAAGCTTTCTTT.

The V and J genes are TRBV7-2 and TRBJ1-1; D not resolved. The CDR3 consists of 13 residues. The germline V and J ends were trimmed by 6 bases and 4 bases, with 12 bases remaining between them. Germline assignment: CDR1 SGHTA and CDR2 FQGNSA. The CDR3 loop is CASSGGMTTEAFF. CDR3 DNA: TGTGCCAGCAGTGGTGGGATGACCACTGAAGCTTTCTTT.

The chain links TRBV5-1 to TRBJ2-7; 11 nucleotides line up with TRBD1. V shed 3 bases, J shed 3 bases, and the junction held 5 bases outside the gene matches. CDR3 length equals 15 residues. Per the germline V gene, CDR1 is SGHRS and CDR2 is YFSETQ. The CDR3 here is CASSWAGTGGYEQYF. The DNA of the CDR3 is TGCGCCAGCAGCTGGGCCGGGACAGGGGGCTACGAGCAGTACTTC.

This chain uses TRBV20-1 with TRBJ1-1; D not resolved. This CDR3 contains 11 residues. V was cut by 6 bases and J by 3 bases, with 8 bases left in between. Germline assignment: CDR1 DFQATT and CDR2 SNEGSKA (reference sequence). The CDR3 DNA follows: TGCAGTGCCCCAGACCACACTGAAGCTTTCTTT. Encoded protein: CSAPDHTEAFF.

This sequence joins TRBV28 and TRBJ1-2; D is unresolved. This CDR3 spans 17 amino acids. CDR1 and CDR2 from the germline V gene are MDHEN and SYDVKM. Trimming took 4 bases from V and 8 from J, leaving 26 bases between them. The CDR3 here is CASSSPGILVLPFGYTF. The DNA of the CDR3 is TGTGCCAGCAGTTCCCCTGGGATCCTAGTCCTTCCCTTCGGCTACACCTTC.